The rows below give T cell receptor beta chains drawn from one sample of a study of cytomegalovirus exposure and HLA in healthy donors. Here immunoSEQ multiplex PCR was the method, and the copy in TCRdb shows in-frame clones only, minus some. Of 110,000 or so clones in the sample, around 75% were seen once. The sequenced sample consisted of PBMCs. All receptors come from a woman in her thirties or forties in good health and CMV-seropositive. The CDR3 runs from the conserved cysteine through the conserved F or W. D genes are given only for firm matches. Expanded clones are given a class, and other clones once, few, many or no size at all.

v_call: TRBV4-2
clone_size: few
d_call: -
j_call: TRBJ1-1
cdr3_length: 16
cdr3_nt: TGTGCCAGCAGCCAAGATCCGGCAGGCCTTAACACTGAAGCTTTCTTT
cdr3_aa: CASSQDPAGLNTEAFF

v_call: TRBV7-6
clone_size: -
d_call: TRBD1
j_call: TRBJ1-2
cdr3_length: 17
cdr3_nt: TGTGCCAGCAGCCGCGGGACAGGGGCCAATTTAAACTATGGCTACACCTTC
cdr3_aa: CASSRGTGANLNYGYTF

v_call: TRBV2
clone_size: -
d_call: -
j_call: TRBJ1-4
cdr3_length: 13
cdr3_nt: TGTGCCAGCAGTGGACAGATTAATGAAAAACTGTTTTTT
cdr3_aa: CASSGQINEKLFF

v_call: TRBV30
clone_size: -
d_call: TRBD1
j_call: TRBJ2-5
cdr3_length: 14
cdr3_nt: TGTGCCTGGACCCGGGACAGGGGGCGAGAGACCCAGTACTTC
cdr3_aa: CAWTRDRGRETQYF

v_call: TRBV30
clone_size: -
d_call: TRBD1
j_call: TRBJ2-5
cdr3_length: 14
cdr3_nt: TGTGCCTGGATGCTGACAGGGGGGATCGAGACCCAGTACTTC
cdr3_aa: CAWMLTGGIETQYF

v_call: TRBV7-3
clone_size: -
d_call: TRBD1
j_call: TRBJ2-7
cdr3_length: 15
cdr3_nt: TGTGCCAGCAGCCCGAACGGACAGGGTAGGAACGAGCAGTACTTC
cdr3_aa: CASSPNGQGRNEQYF

v_call: TRBV27
clone_size: -
d_call: TRBD1
j_call: TRBJ2-5
cdr3_length: 14
cdr3_nt: TGTGCCAGCAAAAAGGACAGGGGCCAAGAGACCCAGTACTTC
cdr3_aa: CASKKDRGQETQYF

v_call: TRBV6-1
clone_size: -
d_call: TRBD1
j_call: TRBJ2-1
cdr3_length: 15
cdr3_nt: TGTGCCAGCAGGGAAGGGACAGGGGAGACCAATGAGCAGTTCTTC
cdr3_aa: CASREGTGETNEQFF

v_call: TRBV28
clone_size: -
d_call: -
j_call: TRBJ2-3
cdr3_length: 11
cdr3_nt: TGTGCCAGCGGATCGGGGGATACGCAGTATTTT
cdr3_aa: CASGSGDTQYF

v_call: TRBV2
clone_size: -
d_call: TRBD1
j_call: TRBJ2-1
cdr3_length: 14
cdr3_nt: TGTGCCAGTACCCGGGACAGGGGCGACAATGAGCAGTTCTTC
cdr3_aa: CASTRDRGDNEQFF

v_call: TRBV30
clone_size: -
d_call: -
j_call: TRBJ1-5
cdr3_length: 13
cdr3_nt: TGTGCCTGGAACCCCTCGGGTGACGGGCCCCAGCATTTT
cdr3_aa: CAWNPSGDGPQHF

v_call: TRBV30
clone_size: once
d_call: TRBD2
j_call: TRBJ2-5
cdr3_length: 18
cdr3_nt: TGTGCCTGGAAAAAAACTCCCCTAGCGGGAGTTTGGGAAGAGACCCAGTACTTC
cdr3_aa: CAWKKTPLAGVWEETQYF

v_call: TRBV2
clone_size: -
d_call: -
j_call: TRBJ1-2
cdr3_length: 14
cdr3_nt: TGTGCCAGCAGTGAAACCCCTTCCAGTTATGGCTACACCTTC
cdr3_aa: CASSETPSSYGYTF

v_call: TRBV2
clone_size: -
d_call: -
j_call: TRBJ2-7
cdr3_length: 16
cdr3_nt: TGTGCCAGCAGTGCTTTCCAGGGATACAGACCCTACGAGCAGTACTTC
cdr3_aa: CASSAFQGYRPYEQYF

v_call: TRBV9
clone_size: -
d_call: TRBD1
j_call: TRBJ2-1
cdr3_length: 16
cdr3_nt: TGTGCCAGCAGCACCAAACCGGGACAGGGTTTCCATGAGCAGTTCTTC
cdr3_aa: CASSTKPGQGFHEQFF

v_call: TRBV7-8
clone_size: -
d_call: TRBD2
j_call: TRBJ2-7
cdr3_length: 18
cdr3_nt: TGTGCCAGCAGCTCCGGGGGGTGGGAGCTTCAAAACCCCTACGAGCAGTACTTC
cdr3_aa: CASSSGGWELQNPYEQYF

v_call: TRBV6-9
clone_size: -
d_call: -
j_call: TRBJ2-2
cdr3_length: 16
cdr3_nt: TGTGCCAGCCGGAACTTGGAGGACTCGAACACCGGGGAGCTGTTTTTT
cdr3_aa: CASRNLEDSNTGELFF

v_call: TRBV2
clone_size: -
d_call: -
j_call: TRBJ2-5
cdr3_length: 13
cdr3_nt: TGTGCCAGCAGTGAGGCCCGGGCGGGGACCCAGTACTTC
cdr3_aa: CASSEARAGTQYF

v_call: TRBV7-9
clone_size: -
d_call: TRBD1
j_call: TRBJ1-6
cdr3_length: 14
cdr3_nt: TGTGCCAGCAGCTCGGGACAGAATAATTCACCCCTCCACTTT
cdr3_aa: CASSSGQNNSPLHF

v_call: TRBV4-3
clone_size: -
d_call: TRBD2
j_call: TRBJ2-7
cdr3_length: 15
cdr3_nt: TGCGCCAGCAGCCAAGTCCCTAGCGGAACCTACGAGCAGTACTTC
cdr3_aa: CASSQVPSGTYEQYF

v_call: TRBV6-5
clone_size: -
d_call: -
j_call: TRBJ2-3
cdr3_length: 13
cdr3_nt: TGTGCCAGCAGTTCAGGTTCCACGTATACGCAGTATTTT
cdr3_aa: CASSSGSTYTQYF

v_call: TRBV2
clone_size: -
d_call: TRBD1
j_call: TRBJ1-2
cdr3_length: 17
cdr3_nt: TGTGCCAGCAGTTCTTGGACAGGGCGACCGACTGAGGATGGCTACACCTTC
cdr3_aa: CASSSWTGRPTEDGYTF

v_call: TRBV19
clone_size: -
d_call: -
j_call: TRBJ2-1
cdr3_length: 16
cdr3_nt: TGTGCCAGTAGTACCGCAGGAGGGAGAACGGGCAATGAGCAGTTCTTC
cdr3_aa: CASSTAGGRTGNEQFF

v_call: TRBV28
clone_size: -
d_call: TRBD2
j_call: TRBJ2-1
cdr3_length: 15
cdr3_nt: TGTGCCAGCACCATAGCGGGAGTCTCCCACAATGAGCAGTTCTTC
cdr3_aa: CASTIAGVSHNEQFF

v_call: TRBV9
clone_size: -
d_call: -
j_call: TRBJ1-1
cdr3_length: 13
cdr3_nt: TGTGCCAGCAGCGGCACAGGGATCACTGAAGCTTTCTTT
cdr3_aa: CASSGTGITEAFF

v_call: TRBV19
clone_size: -
d_call: -
j_call: TRBJ1-6
cdr3_length: 14
cdr3_nt: TGTGCCAGTACCCAATCCGGCGGTAATTCACCCCTCCACTTT
cdr3_aa: CASTQSGGNSPLHF

v_call: TRBV11-2
clone_size: few
d_call: TRBD1
j_call: TRBJ1-4
cdr3_length: 14
cdr3_nt: TGTGCCAGCAGTTTGAACAGGGGGCGGGAAAAACTGTTTTTT
cdr3_aa: CASSLNRGREKLFF

v_call: TRBV19
clone_size: -
d_call: -
j_call: TRBJ1-2
cdr3_length: 13
cdr3_nt: TGTGCCAGTAGTATAGCACAGGATCGCCGCTACACCTTC
cdr3_aa: CASSIAQDRRYTF

v_call: TRBV4-3
clone_size: -
d_call: -
j_call: TRBJ2-3
cdr3_length: 15
cdr3_nt: TGCGCCAGCAGCCAACGAAGGGGGGGAGCAGATACGCAGTATTTT
cdr3_aa: CASSQRRGGADTQYF

v_call: TRBV18
clone_size: few
d_call: TRBD2
j_call: TRBJ2-7
cdr3_length: 13
cdr3_nt: TGTGCCAGCTCACCAGGCGGGGGCTACGAGCAGTACTTC
cdr3_aa: CASSPGGGYEQYF

v_call: TRBV28
clone_size: -
d_call: TRBD1
j_call: TRBJ2-7
cdr3_length: 14
cdr3_nt: TGTGCCAGCACAGTAAAGCCAGGGGGCCACGAGCAGTACTTC
cdr3_aa: CASTVKPGGHEQYF

v_call: TRBV14
clone_size: -
d_call: -
j_call: TRBJ2-3
cdr3_length: 14
cdr3_nt: TGTGCCAGCAGCCAAGTTCTTTCCACAGATACGCAGTATTTT
cdr3_aa: CASSQVLSTDTQYF

v_call: TRBV19
clone_size: -
d_call: TRBD2
j_call: TRBJ2-1
cdr3_length: 13
cdr3_nt: TGTGCCAGTAGTCCGGGGGGGACATCTGGGCAATTCTTC
cdr3_aa: CASSPGGTSGQFF

v_call: TRBV15
clone_size: -
d_call: -
j_call: TRBJ1-5
cdr3_length: 13
cdr3_nt: TGTGCCACCAGCAGGAAAGGGGATCAGCCCCAGCATTTT
cdr3_aa: CATSRKGDQPQHF

v_call: TRBV27
clone_size: -
d_call: -
j_call: TRBJ2-7
cdr3_length: 13
cdr3_nt: TGTGCCAGCAGTTTATTCGCGTCCTACGAGCAGTACTTC
cdr3_aa: CASSLFASYEQYF

v_call: TRBV6-5
clone_size: -
d_call: TRBD1
j_call: TRBJ1-1
cdr3_length: 13
cdr3_nt: TGTGCCAGCAGCCGCACCCAAGGACAGGGAGCTTTCTTT
cdr3_aa: CASSRTQGQGAFF

v_call: TRBV28
clone_size: -
d_call: -
j_call: TRBJ2-1
cdr3_length: 14
cdr3_nt: TGTGCCAGCAGACCGACAGACTCCTACAATGAGCAGTTCTTC
cdr3_aa: CASRPTDSYNEQFF

v_call: TRBV9
clone_size: few
d_call: TRBD1
j_call: TRBJ1-5
cdr3_length: 15
cdr3_nt: TGTGCCAGCAGCATGGGGGGACAGAAGAATCAGCCCCAGCATTTT
cdr3_aa: CASSMGGQKNQPQHF

v_call: TRBV4-3
clone_size: -
d_call: -
j_call: TRBJ1-1
cdr3_length: 14
cdr3_nt: TGCGCCAGCAGCCAAGATCTACGTGTCCCTGAAGCTTTCTTT
cdr3_aa: CASSQDLRVPEAFF

v_call: TRBV27
clone_size: -
d_call: TRBD1
j_call: TRBJ1-1
cdr3_length: 16
cdr3_nt: TGTGCCAGCAGTTTCGCACGGGACAGGACAAACACTGAAGCTTTCTTT
cdr3_aa: CASSFARDRTNTEAFF